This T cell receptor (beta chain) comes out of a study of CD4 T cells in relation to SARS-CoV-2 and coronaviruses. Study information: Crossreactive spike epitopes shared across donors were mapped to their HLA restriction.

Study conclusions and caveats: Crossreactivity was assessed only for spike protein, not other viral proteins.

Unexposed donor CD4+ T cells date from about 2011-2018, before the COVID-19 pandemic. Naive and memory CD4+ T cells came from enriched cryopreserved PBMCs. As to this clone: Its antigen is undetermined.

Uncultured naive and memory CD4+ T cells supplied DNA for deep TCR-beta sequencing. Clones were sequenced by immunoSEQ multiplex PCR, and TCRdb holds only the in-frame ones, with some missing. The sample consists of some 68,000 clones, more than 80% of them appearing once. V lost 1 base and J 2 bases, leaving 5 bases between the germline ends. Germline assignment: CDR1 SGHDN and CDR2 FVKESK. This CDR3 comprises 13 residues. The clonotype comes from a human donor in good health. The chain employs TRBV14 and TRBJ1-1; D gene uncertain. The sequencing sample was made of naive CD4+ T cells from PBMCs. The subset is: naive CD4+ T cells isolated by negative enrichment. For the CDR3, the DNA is TGTGCCAGCAGCCAAGGACGAAACACTGAAGCTTTCTTT. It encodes CASSQGRNTEAFF.